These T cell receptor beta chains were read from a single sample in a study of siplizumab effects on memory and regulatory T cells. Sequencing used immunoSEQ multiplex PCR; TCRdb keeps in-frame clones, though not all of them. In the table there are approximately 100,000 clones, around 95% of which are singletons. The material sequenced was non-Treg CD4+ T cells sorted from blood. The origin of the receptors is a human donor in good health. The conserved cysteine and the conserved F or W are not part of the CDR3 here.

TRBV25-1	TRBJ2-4	ASSEFRGDGDIQY
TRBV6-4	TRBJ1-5	ASSPGVNQPQH
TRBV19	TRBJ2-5	ASSIVGQYQETQY
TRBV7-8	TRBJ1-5	ASSLAAWGINQPQH
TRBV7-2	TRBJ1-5	ASSLTSGTGSQPQH
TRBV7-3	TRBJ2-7	ASSLWQGDEQY
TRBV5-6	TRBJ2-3	ASSFSGAADTQY
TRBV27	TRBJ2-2	ASSLYRGTGELF
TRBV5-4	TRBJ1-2	ASSSGRVSGYT
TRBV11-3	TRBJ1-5	ASSLDSSNQPQH
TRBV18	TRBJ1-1	ASSPGGQMNTEAF
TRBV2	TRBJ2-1	ASSDGGGLRLF
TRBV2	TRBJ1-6	ARTGGDSPLH
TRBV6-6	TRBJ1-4	ASSSPGAINEKLF
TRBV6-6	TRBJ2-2	ASNKGVTGELF
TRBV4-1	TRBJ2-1	ASSRGAGGPYNEQF
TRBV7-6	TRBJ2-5	ASSSLGRGETQY
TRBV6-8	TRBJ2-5	ASSPGGPETQY
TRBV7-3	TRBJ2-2	ASRPSGSANTGELF
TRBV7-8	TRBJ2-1	ASSLSPLAGGKSSYNEQF
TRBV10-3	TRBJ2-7	ATLTGHEQY
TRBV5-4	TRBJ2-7	ASSLDVGEQY
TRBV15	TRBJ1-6	ATGQGSSYNSPLH
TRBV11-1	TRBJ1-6	ASSPGEGSPLH
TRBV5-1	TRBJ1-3	ASSGIGATGNTIY
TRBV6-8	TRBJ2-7	ASRRYRYEQY
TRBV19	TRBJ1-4	ASTLRGGLGANEKLF
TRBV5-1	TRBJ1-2	ASSLDRGWEGYT
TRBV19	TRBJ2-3	ASSIGGRDTQY
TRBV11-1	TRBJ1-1	ASRRDSMNTEAF
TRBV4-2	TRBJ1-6	ASSQGIVDSPLH
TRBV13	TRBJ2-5	ASSPWTGLRETQY
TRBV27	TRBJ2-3	ASSLDRERVVHTQY
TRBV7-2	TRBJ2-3	ASSQVQGPQY
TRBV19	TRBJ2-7	ASSKGGANNYEQY
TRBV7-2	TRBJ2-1	ASSLGGGGKYNEQF
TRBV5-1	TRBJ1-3	ASSLGQNSGNTIY
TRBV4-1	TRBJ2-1	ASSQASSGGVYNEQF
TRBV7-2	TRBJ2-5	ASSLTGAVKTQY
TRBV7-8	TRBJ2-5	ASGKLEAEETQY
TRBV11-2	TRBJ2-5	ASTRFLGSQETQY
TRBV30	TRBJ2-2	AWSVLGGTEHRGAV
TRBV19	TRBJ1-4	ASSIFAADEKLF
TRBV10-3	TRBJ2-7	AIRELEAANYEQY
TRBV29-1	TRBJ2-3	SVDRGGGTDTQY
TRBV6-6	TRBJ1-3	ASSRTGTSGNTIY
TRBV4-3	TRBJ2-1	ASSQAIWVQNNEQF